This TCR beta chain was observed in a study of shared clonotypes between healthy human individuals (dated by TCRdb to the early 2020s). Turning to the overall study: The cohort comprised a couple of women and a few men aged 18 to 49 years. For each donor, CD4 naive and CD4 memory were each given three plates, CD8 naive was given two plates, and CD8 memory was given one plate. To estimate repertoire size and how much clonotypes are shared between individuals, the study performed deep sequencing of blood TCR repertoires from five healthy adults. Libraries were prepared and TCR repertoires were sequenced by different laboratories using diverse techniques, in order to increase sequencing depth and limit assay-specific biases. Per donor, leukapheresis produced somewhere between about 0.8 and 9 billion PBMCs.

Study-wide findings and limitations: Because the study included a small number of donors, the genetic and exposure-history diversity represented was limited. Incomplete sequencing was indicated by rarefaction of sorted-subset datasets, despite the large sequencing depth. Compared with non-shared clonotypes, the clonotypes found in all four sorted-subset donors had higher generation probabilities. Naive subsets generally had larger estimated clonotype richness than memory subsets. Pairwise subsampling led to the expectation that sequencing depth would affect the degree of clonotype sharing among donors. When several donors were compared, the shared fraction of clonotypes was 5% to 6.5% for naive CD4, approximately 3.3% for naive CD8, 2% to 2.5% for memory CD4, and 0.35% to 0.4% for memory CD8. Sampling was limited to blood, and TCR repertoires in tissue likely differ from TCR repertoires in blood.

The donors were healthy, HIV-negative adults with no recently reported acute infections or vaccinations. Every donor was a Caucasian adult residing in Nashville, Tennessee, USA. CD4+ T cells were enriched through magnetic negative selection, after which naive cells were positively selected on CD45RA and the remaining negative fraction served as the memory subset. Blood was obtained by leukapheresis, after which PBMCs were separated by Ficoll-Histopaque density gradient centrifugation and cryopreserved in liquid nitrogen vapor phase. Purity and quantity of every magnetically sorted T cell population were checked by analytical flow cytometry. Each sorted fraction had its genomic DNA isolated and then quantified by UV absorbance on a Nanodrop 2000c. TCR CDR3 regions were amplified from genomic DNA by multiplex PCR using the deep immunoSEQ assay. Extracted genomic DNA from each cell subset was spread evenly across all wells of several immunoSEQ 96-well plates, with each plate serving as a replicate. Each replicate PCR for sorted subsets received approximately 220 ng genomic DNA, equal to 28,000 or so T cell genomes. Purified libraries were quantified with a Qubit 3.0 fluorometer, sized on a Bioanalyzer 2100, and re-quantified with the KAPA Library Quantification kit. Every immunoSEQ 96-well plate was sequenced on a dedicated single-read 150-cycle Illumina NextSeq 550 flow cell. Regarding the original processing steps: Because the immunoSEQ output held only junctional sequences and lacked quality scores, the filtering could not match the filtering applied to full-length reads. Sequences were annotated with PyIR, a Python wrapper for IgBLAST v1.9, and V/J genes and CDR3 were assigned using IMGT germline references. Reads were removed for weak V/J assignments (E-value above 1e-6), missing CDR3, stop codons, out-of-frame junctions, or ambiguous translated residues. V3J clonotypes were defined by identical inferred V gene, J gene, and CDR3 amino acid sequence. The percentage overlap between two repertoires was calculated by dividing the number of shared unique clonotypes by the size of the smaller repertoire. Richness of each repertoire was evaluated using RTK rarefaction, the Chao1 estimator, and Recon v2.1 estimates of unobserved clonotypes. OLGA was used to compute generation probabilities for all TCRbeta clonotypes that the gDNA method yielded from four donors. TCRdb re-hosts the immuneACCESS table, in-frame sequences only. Its copies lack some clones; in the studies checked, an unresolved V gene accounts for under half of them, and the cause for the rest is not known. That table supplies the V and J calls and clone size; D and trimming were determined from the DNA. Present in this sample are 2 million to 3 million clones, over 85% of which were seen just once. The ten largest clones represent 0.36% of the sample.

As for this clone: This receptor's antigen is unknown. The record has no base qualities; no much larger clone is one base away.

The sample taken for sequencing was naive CD4+ T cells from PBMCs. Sample cell subset or site, as interpreted from the label and publication: CD45RA+ positively selected. This TCR was sampled from a man between 18 and 29 years old in good health. Some clones in this sample may be carry-over from other donors' samples.

The CDR3 corresponds to CSALETASTDTQYF. The nucleotide sequence reads TGCAGCGCTCTCGAGACAGCTAGCACAGATACGCAGTATTTT. The V and J segments used are TRBV29-1 and TRBJ2-3; TRBD1 is a weak D gene call, 5 bases matching. The trim is 7 bases for V and 0 bases for J, with a gap of 14 bases between the germline ends. The CDR3, cysteine through phenylalanine, is 14 amino acids long. Only the CDR3 region is kept as DNA, spanning 42 bases read in frame from base 1. The germline V gene gives CDR1 as SQVTM and CDR2 as ANQGSEA.